Presented here are 26 T cell receptor beta chains from one specimen sequenced in a study of tumor-infiltrating lymphocytes in primary liver carcinoma. Between about 18 and 33 mg of unsorted bulk tissue served as the source from which RNA and DNA were co-extracted. With a constant-region primer, TCR beta cDNA was made from approximately 520 ng of total RNA. Three-round nested multiplex PCR performed with slightly modified ARM-PCR produced the TCR beta libraries. The first two PCR rounds used TRBV1-TRBV30 forward primers with a C-beta reverse primer, around 10 cycles each. TCRdb itself ran the multiplex PCR reads through MiXCR, one entry per CDR3 protein. The sample consists of about 120,000 distinct CDR3 sequences, roughly three fifths of them appearing once. Material: liver tumor tissue from sampling region 1. Subset: tumor region T1, superior pole. The source is a woman in her sixties or seventies with primary liver carcinoma and hepatitis B virus infection.

This clonotype was counted between two and nine times. The chain joins TRBV5-1 to TRBJ2-3; the D is unclear. The V end was cut by 3 bases, the J end by 3 bases, with 11 bases between. There are 14 residues in the CDR3. The V gene's germline CDR1 is SGHRS and CDR2 YFSETQ. The CDR3 bases are TGCGCCAGCAGCTCCCGGTCCGGGACAGATACGCAGTATTTT. It encodes CASSSRSGTDTQYF. The whole variable domain, filled in from reference TRBV5-1 and TRBJ2-3, reads KAGVTQTPRYLIKTRGQQVTLSCSPISGHRSVSWYQQTPGQGLQFLFEYFSETQRNKGNFPGRFSGRQFSNSRSEMNVSTLELGDSALYLCASSSRSGTDTQYFGPGTRLTVL.

The V gene is TRBV11-3, the J gene TRBJ1-2; the match to TRBD1 covers 9 bases. V lost 11 bases to trimming and J lost 7 bases; unmatched junction nucleotides: 14. Germline lookup yields CDR1 SGHNT and CDR2 YENEEA. The CDR3 runs to 14 residues. The CDR3 region has the DNA TGTGCCGGCGGCGCCGGACAGGGGATGTTTGGCTACACCTTC. Encoded protein: CAGGAGQGMFGYTF.

Concerning this clonotype: A junction end diverges from the germline sequence, so it may reflect a read error. The chain uses TRBV6-6 and TRBJ1-1; no reliable D call. Germline V CDR1 and CDR2: MNHNY, SVGAGI (reference sequence). The CDR3 runs 13 residues. In DNA form, the CDR3 reads TGTGCCAGCAGCGGTACCCAGTACACTGAAGCTTTATTT. This translates into CASSGTQYTEALF.

This chain uses TRBV16 with TRBJ1-5; D remains unclear. CDR1 and CDR2 (germline): KGHSY, FQNENV. V was trimmed by 3 bases and J by 7 bases, leaving 16 bases between them. The CDR3 totals 15 residues. DNA for the CDR3: TGTGCCAGCAGCCAGGAATCATACCCCGGGCAGCCCCAGCATTTT. The encoded protein is CASSQESYPGQPQHF.

V usage is TRBV24-1 and J usage is TRBJ2-7; 7 bases are shared with TRBD1. The germline V gene has CDR1 KGHDR and CDR2 SFDVKD. J was trimmed by 1 base and V by 4 bases; bases with no gene match: 6. This CDR3 has 15 amino acids. The CDR3 is CATSDPTTGSYEQYF. The CDR3 DNA sequence: TGTGCCACCAGTGACCCAACGACAGGGTCCTACGAGCAGTACTTC.

In the case of this clonotype: A much more abundant neighbour one base away suggests this may be a read error. The gene calls are TRBV28 and TRBJ2-1, with 8 bases fitting TRBD2. This CDR3 contains 14 residues. With 10 bases clipped from V and 8 bases from J, the junction kept 13 bases outside the gene matches. Germline V CDR1 and CDR2: MDHEN, SYDVKM. This chain's CDR3 is CATSPRGSGDEQFF. CDR3 nucleotide sequence: TGTGCCACCAGCCCTCGGGGTAGCGGGGATGAGCAGTTCTTC.

In the case of this clonotype: With a much larger clone just one base away, this may be a read error. The gene calls are TRBV12-3 or TRBV12-4 and TRBJ2-5; D perhaps matches TRBD2 (5 bases). This CDR3 spans 12 amino acids. The CDR3 DNA is TGTGTCAGCAGCCCAGGAGGACAGACCCAGTACTTC. Translated, it gives CVSSPGGQTQYF.

This chain joins TRBV5-4 and TRBJ2-5, with TRBD2 matching over 7 bases. With 1 base clipped from V and 5 bases from J, the junction kept 5 bases outside the gene matches. In germline, CDR1 is SGHNT, CDR2 YYREEE (reference sequence). The CDR3 covers 14 residues. CDR3 region: CASSLTGRWETQYF. In nucleotides, the CDR3 is TGTGCCAGCAGCTTGACCGGGAGGTGGGAGACCCAGTACTTC.

Turning to this clonotype: A much larger clone sits a single nucleotide away, making a read error possible. The chain employs TRBV7-8 and TRBJ2-1; D is unclear. The CDR3 totals 13 residues. The V end was cut by 1 base, the J end by 8 bases, with 9 bases between. CDR1 SGHVS and CDR2 FQNEAQ come from the germline V gene. CDR3 coding DNA: TGTGCCAGCAGCTTAGTTCAATTCTATGAGCAGTTCTTC. It encodes CASSLVQFYEQFF.

On this clonotype itself: A junction boundary mismatches the germline segment, possibly from a read error. Here the CDR3 DNA reads TGTGCCAGCAGTTTCGGGGGTTTCGGTCGGAACATCATATATTTT. Residues: CASSFGGFGRNIIYF. The genes are TRBV28 and TRBJ1-3, with a weak D call TRBD1 (5 bases). The CDR3 runs to 15 residues. CDR1 is MDHEN and CDR2 is SYDVKM in the germline V gene.

For this clonotype: A junction end diverges from the germline sequence, so it may reflect a read error. The gene calls are TRBV6-6 and TRBJ2-7; tentative D call: TRBD2 (6 bases). CDR3 size: 14 residues. In germline, CDR1 is MNHNY, CDR2 SVGAGI (reference sequence). CDR3 amino acids: CASILISGAYDQYF. Written as DNA, the CDR3 is TGTGCCAGCATCTTGATTAGCGGAGCGTACGACCAGTACTTC.

Notes on this clonotype: Lacking the conserved final phenylalanine or tryptophan, this CDR3 likely reflects a read error. The chain has TRBV6-5 and TRBJ2-7; D is perhaps TRBD1 or TRBD2 (5 bases each). Germline lookup yields CDR1 MNHEY and CDR2 SVGAGI. There are 10 residues in the CDR3. CDR3 sequence (DNA): TGTGTCACGGGGCTTTACGAGCAGTACTCC. Translating gives CVTGLYEQYS.

In the case of this clonotype: This may be a read error: a much more frequent sequence differs by one nucleotide. The V and J genes are TRBV7-9 and TRBJ1-5, with no clear D. Trimming took 2 bases from V and 1 from J, leaving 6 bases between them. Germline CDR1 reads SEHNR; CDR2 reads FQNEAQ (reference sequence). The CDR3 has 14 residues. CDR3 protein: CASSLQCSNQPQHF. CDR3 in DNA: TGTGCCAGCAGCTTACAGTGCAGCAATCAGCCCCAGCATTTT. The complete variable domain, with remaining parts taken from reference TRBV7-9 and TRBJ1-5, reads DTGVSQNPRHKITKRGQNVTFRCDPISEHNRLYWYRQTLGQGPEFLTYFQNEAQLEKSRLLSDRFSAERPKGSFSTLEIQRTEQGDSAMYLCASSLQCSNQPQHFGDGTRLSIL.

A remark on this clonotype: A much larger clone is a single base away; this may be a read error. This chain joins TRBV29-1 and TRBJ1-2; D perhaps matches TRBD1 (6 bases). The CDR3 covers 15 residues. Germline-derived CDR1 and CDR2 are SQVTM and ANQGSEA. CDR3 sequence reads: CNVAPQGVARGGYTF. CDR3 nucleotides: TGCAACGTTGCTCCACAGGGAGTCGCGAGGGGTGGCTACACCTTC.

On this clonotype: It may be a read error: a sequence one base away is much more abundant. CDR3 loop: CASSLSGQISQPRHF. In DNA, the CDR3 is TGTGCCAGCAGCTTATCAGGGCAGATTTCCCAGCCCCGGCATTTT. The chain carries TRBV7-8 and TRBJ1-5; possibly TRBD1 for D (5 bases). The CDR3 loop spans 15 amino acids. From germline, CDR1 is SGHVS and CDR2 FQNEAQ.

The rearrangement joins TRBV11-3 to TRBJ2-7; 7 bases fit TRBD1. Germline CDR1 and CDR2: SGHNT and YENEEA. V gave up 4 bases and J gave up 7 bases; unmatched junction bases: 13. This CDR3 has 15 amino acids. The CDR3 region is CASSSGTEGNYEQYF. In DNA, the CDR3 is TGTGCCAGCAGCTCCGGGACAGAGGGCAACTATGAGCAGTACTTC.

This clonotype was picked up many times. This chain connects TRBV12-3 or TRBV12-4 to TRBJ2-1; D call uncertain. This CDR3 contains 16 residues. With 6 bases removed from V and 6 bases from J, the gap between germline ends came to 21 bases. The CDR3 region is CASSSQTGYPPNEQFF. CDR3 DNA: TGTGCCAGCAGCTCCCAGACGGGCTACCCACCCAATGAGCAGTTCTTC.

The chain's CDR3 is CASSPPSGSSYEQYF. CDR3 bases: TGTGCCAGCAGCCCCCCCTCCGGGAGCTCCTACGAGCAGTACTTC. V gene TRBV7-9 combines with J gene TRBJ2-7; a weak D match, TRBD2 (6 bases). Germline V gene sequence: CDR1 SEHNR, CDR2 FQNEAQ (reference sequence). V gave up 5 bases and J gave up 0 bases, with 14 bases separating them. This CDR3 comprises 15 residues.

Notes on this clonotype: One junction end does not reproduce the germline sequence, and a read error may be involved. The V call is TRBV11-2, the J call TRBJ2-2, with D possibly TRBD2 on 5 matching bases. The CDR3 totals 13 residues. From germline, CDR1 is SGHAT and CDR2 FQNNGV. The CDR3 region is CASSPHYPGELVF. CDR3 DNA sequence: TGCGCCAGCAGCCCCCATTATCCCGGGGAGCTGGTTTTT.

The J gene is TRBJ2-5, the V gene TRBV11-2; no definite D call. The V end was cut by 5 bases, the J end by 7 bases, with 8 bases between. Germline V gene lookup returns CDR1 SGHAT and CDR2 FQNNGV. The CDR3 length is 11 residues. Written as DNA, the CDR3 is TGTGCCAGCAGCATTGGTGGGACCCAGTACTTC. It encodes CASSIGGTQYF.

This chain joins TRBV28 and TRBJ1-4, with a possible D match to TRBD1 (5 bases). Trimming cost V 3 bases and J 3 bases, with 11 bases left between them. There are 15 residues in the CDR3. Germline V lookup: CDR1 MDHEN, CDR2 SYDVKM. In nucleotides, the CDR3 is TGTGCCAGCAGTTTCATGGGGGGATCTAATGAAAAACTGTTTTTT. Translating gives CASSFMGGSNEKLFF. Full variable domain (outside the CDR3, taken from reference TRBV28 and TRBJ1-4): DVKVTQSSRYLVKRTGEKVFLECVQDMDHENMFWYRQDPGLGLRLIYFSYDVKMKEKGDIPEGYSVSREKKERFSLILESASTNQTSMYLCASSFMGGSNEKLFFGSGTQLSVL.

V and J are TRBV25-1 and TRBJ1-5; 9 bases map to TRBD1. The CDR3 has 14 residues. V was clipped by 8 bases and J by 3 bases; unmatched bases: 5. Germline V lookup: CDR1 MGHDK, CDR2 SYGVNS. The CDR3 is CASRDRASNQPQHF. CDR3 sequence (DNA): TGTGCCAGCCGGGACAGGGCTTCCAATCAGCCCCAGCATTTT.

Details on this clonotype: The conserved phenylalanine or tryptophan is not found at the CDR3 terminus, so this likely reflects a read error. The genes are TRBV6-5 and TRBJ2-6; 9 positions match TRBD1. V dropped 4 bases and J dropped 4; count of bases not matched to a gene: 8. Germline assignment: CDR1 MNHEY and CDR2 SVGAGI. The CDR3 is 17 residues long. CDR3 DNA sequence: TGTGCCAGCAGTTTAACCGGGACAGGGATGGGGGCCAACGTCCTGACTTCG. Protein sequence: CASSLTGTGMGANVLTS.

As for this clonotype: No conserved phenylalanine or tryptophan ends this CDR3, so it is likely a read error. The chain carries TRBV10-2 and TRBJ2-1, with D possibly matching TRBD1 (6 bases). The CDR3 loop spans 14 amino acids. CDR1 and CDR2 from the germline V gene are WSHSY and SAAADI. Trimming removed 8 bases at V and 9 bases at J, with 20 bases between. The CDR3 DNA sequence: TGCGCCAGCCTATTTTCGAGGGGGATGGGTGAGCAGTTCTAC. Translation: CASLFSRGMGEQFY.

About this clonotype: As the CDR3 is not closed by the conserved phenylalanine or tryptophan, this likely results from a read error. The chain uses TRBV28 and TRBJ1-6; D is possibly TRBD1 (6 bases). V lost 5 bases and J 6 bases, leaving 17 bases between the germline ends. CDR1 is MDHEN and CDR2 is SYDVKM in the germline V gene. This CDR3 comprises 16 residues. CDR3 region: CASSPAGARRNSPLHI. The DNA for the CDR3 is TGTGCCAGCAGTCCCGCGGGGGCGAGGCGTAATTCACCCCTCCACATT.

On this clonotype itself: A much more abundant neighbour one base away suggests this may be a read error. The rearrangement joins TRBV4-2 to TRBJ2-5, with D unclear. The CDR3 loop spans 13 amino acids. Trimming took off 0 bases at V and 7 bases at J, with 9 bases between the two ends. The germline CDR1 and CDR2 sequences are LGHNA and YNFKEQ. The CDR3 is CASSQEIGWTQYF. CDR3 in DNA: TGTGCCAGCAGCCAAGAAATCGGGTGGACCCAGTACTTC.